This TCR beta chain was captured in a study of blood T cell repertoires in COVID-19. For the study at large: Sample material is recorded as cDNA or gDNA derived from T cells, B-cell-depleted T cells, or PBMCs.

Measured with immunoSEQ multiplex PCR; TCRdb has only the in-frame clones, and not every one. Among 90,000 to 120,000 clones, about three quarters were seen once, and the ten largest hold around 4.5%. Germline V gene sequence: CDR1 MNHEY, CDR2 SMNVEV (reference sequence). This CDR3 is 15 amino acids long. Trimming cost V 4 bases and J 0 bases, with 10 bases left between them. This sequence was found in a man between 65 and 85 years old with acute or convalescent COVID-19. J is TRBJ1-5 and V is TRBV27; no firm D call. The sample consisted of peripheral blood. The CDR3 protein is CASSSSGYSNQPQHF. CDR3 nucleotides: TGTGCCAGCAGTTCCTCCGGGTATAGCAATCAGCCCCAGCATTTT.